This T cell receptor (beta chain) was sequenced during a study of cytomegalovirus exposure and HLA in healthy donors. Worth noting for this clone: Antigen unknown.

Findings and limits, study-wide: Earlier analysis yielded a pattern in which most TCR beta V segments were productive about 87% or about 30% of the time. A few CMV-associated chains were confirmed in vitro to be specific for CMV antigens. It was 150 to 200 TCR beta chains that were listed as cytomegalovirus-associated.

The donors gave bone marrow, and they were healthy. Amplification used 60 Vbeta primers and 13 Jbeta primers. Assay used: immunoSEQ multiplex PCR; TCRdb lists only in-frame clones, some missing. The sample lists about 96,000 clones, around 74% seen once, with roughly 3.2% in the top ten. The sample was PBMCs. The receptor was derived from a female donor in good health and CMV-seropositive.

The CDR3 loop reads CASSNQGLGTEAFF. DNA of the CDR3: TGTGCCAGTAGTAATCAGGGACTAGGCACTGAAGCTTTCTTT. J is TRBJ1-1 and V is TRBV19, with D possibly matching TRBD1 (5 bases). Between the trimmed V and J ends, which lost 4 bases and 4 bases, there was a span of 13 bases. This CDR3 comprises 14 residues. Germline values: CDR1 LNHDA, CDR2 SQIVND (reference sequence).